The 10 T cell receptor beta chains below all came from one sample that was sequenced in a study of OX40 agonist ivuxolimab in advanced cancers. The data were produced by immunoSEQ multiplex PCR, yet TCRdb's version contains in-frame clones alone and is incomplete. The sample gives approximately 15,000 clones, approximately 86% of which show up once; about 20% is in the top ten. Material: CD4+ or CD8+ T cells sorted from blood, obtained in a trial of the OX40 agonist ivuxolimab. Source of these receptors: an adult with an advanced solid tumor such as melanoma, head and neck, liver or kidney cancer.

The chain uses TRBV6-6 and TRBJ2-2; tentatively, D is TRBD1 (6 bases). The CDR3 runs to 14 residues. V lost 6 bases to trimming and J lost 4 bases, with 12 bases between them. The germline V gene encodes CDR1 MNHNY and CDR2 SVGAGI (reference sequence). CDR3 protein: CASSPGQITGELFF. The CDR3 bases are TGTGCCAGCAGCCCCGGACAGATCACCGGGGAGCTGTTTTTT.

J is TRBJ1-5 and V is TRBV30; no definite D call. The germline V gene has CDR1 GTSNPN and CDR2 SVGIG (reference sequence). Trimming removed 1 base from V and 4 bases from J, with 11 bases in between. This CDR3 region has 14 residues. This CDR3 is CAWSGAVSNQPQHF. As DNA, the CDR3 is TGTGCCTGGAGTGGGGCAGTCTCTAATCAGCCCCAGCATTTT.

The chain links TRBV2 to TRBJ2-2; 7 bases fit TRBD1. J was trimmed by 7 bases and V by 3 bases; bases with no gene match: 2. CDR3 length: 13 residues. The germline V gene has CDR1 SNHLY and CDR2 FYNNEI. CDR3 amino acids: CASSETGYGELFF. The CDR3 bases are TGTGCCAGCAGTGAGACAGGGTACGGGGAGCTGTTTTTT.

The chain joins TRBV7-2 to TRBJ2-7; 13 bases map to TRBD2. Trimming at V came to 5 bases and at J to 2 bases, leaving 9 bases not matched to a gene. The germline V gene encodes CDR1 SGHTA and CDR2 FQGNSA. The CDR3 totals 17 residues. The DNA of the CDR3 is TGTGCCAGCAGCACACGGACTAGCGGGAGTAGTCCCTACGAGCAGTACTTC. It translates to CASSTRTSGSSPYEQYF.

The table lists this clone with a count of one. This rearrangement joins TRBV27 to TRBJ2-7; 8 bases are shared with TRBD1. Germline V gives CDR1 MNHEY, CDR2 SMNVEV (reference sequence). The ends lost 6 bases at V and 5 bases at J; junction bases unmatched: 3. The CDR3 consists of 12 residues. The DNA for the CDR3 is TGTGCCAGCAGGGACAGGGTAGACGAGCAGTACTTC. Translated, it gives CASRDRVDEQYF.

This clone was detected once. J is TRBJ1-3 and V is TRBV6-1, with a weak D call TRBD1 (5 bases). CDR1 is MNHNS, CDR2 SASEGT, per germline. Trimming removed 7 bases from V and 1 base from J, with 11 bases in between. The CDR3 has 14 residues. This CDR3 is CASIRRGSGNTIYF. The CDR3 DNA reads TGTGCCAGCATAAGGAGGGGTTCTGGAAACACCATATATTTT.

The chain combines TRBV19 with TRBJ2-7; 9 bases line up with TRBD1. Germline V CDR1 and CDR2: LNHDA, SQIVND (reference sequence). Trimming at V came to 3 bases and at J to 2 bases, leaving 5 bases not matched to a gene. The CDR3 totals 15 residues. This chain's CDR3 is CASSIPGTGTYEQYF. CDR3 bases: TGTGCCAGTAGTATCCCCGGGACAGGGACCTACGAGCAGTACTTC.

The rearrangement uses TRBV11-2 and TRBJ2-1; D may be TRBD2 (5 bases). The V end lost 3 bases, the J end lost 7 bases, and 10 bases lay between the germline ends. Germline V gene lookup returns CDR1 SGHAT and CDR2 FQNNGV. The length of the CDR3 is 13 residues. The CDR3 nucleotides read TGTGCCAGCAGCTTTGTACGCGGGAATGAGCAGTTCTTC. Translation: CASSFVRGNEQFF.

The CDR3 reads CASSHDPGTEAFF. The CDR3 DNA reads TGTGCCAGCAGCCACGACCCGGGGACTGAAGCTTTCTTT. The chain couples TRBV9 to TRBJ1-1; no definite D call. This CDR3 is 13 amino acids long. The V and J ends lost 4 bases and 5 bases respectively, with 12 bases between them. The germline V gene has CDR1 SGDLS and CDR2 YYNGEE. The full variable domain, rest sourced from reference TRBV9 and TRBJ1-1, is DSGVTQTPKHLITATGQRVTLRCSPRSGDLSVYWYQQSLDQGLQFLIQYYNGEERAKGNILERFSAQQFPDLHSELNLSSLELGDSALYFCASSHDPGTEAFFGQGTRLTVV.

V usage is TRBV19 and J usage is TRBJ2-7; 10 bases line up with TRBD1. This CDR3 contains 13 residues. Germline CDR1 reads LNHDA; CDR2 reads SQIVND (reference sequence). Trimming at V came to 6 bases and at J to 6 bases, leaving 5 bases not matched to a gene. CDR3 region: CASRGQGPGEQYF. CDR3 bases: TGTGCCAGTAGGGGACAGGGGCCGGGCGAGCAGTACTTC.